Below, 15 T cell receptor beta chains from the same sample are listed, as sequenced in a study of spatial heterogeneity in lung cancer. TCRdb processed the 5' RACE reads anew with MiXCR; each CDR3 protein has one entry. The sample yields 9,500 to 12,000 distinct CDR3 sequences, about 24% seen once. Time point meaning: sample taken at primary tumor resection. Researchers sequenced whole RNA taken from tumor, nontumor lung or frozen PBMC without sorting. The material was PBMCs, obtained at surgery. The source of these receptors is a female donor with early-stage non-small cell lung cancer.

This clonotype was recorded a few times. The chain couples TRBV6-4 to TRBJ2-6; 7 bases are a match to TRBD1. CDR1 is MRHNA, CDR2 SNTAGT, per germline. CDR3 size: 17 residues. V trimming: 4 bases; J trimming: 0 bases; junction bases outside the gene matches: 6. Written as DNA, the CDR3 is TGTGCCAGCAGTGTGGGGACAGCCGACTCTGGGGCCAACGTCCTGACTTTC. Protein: CASSVGTADSGANVLTF.

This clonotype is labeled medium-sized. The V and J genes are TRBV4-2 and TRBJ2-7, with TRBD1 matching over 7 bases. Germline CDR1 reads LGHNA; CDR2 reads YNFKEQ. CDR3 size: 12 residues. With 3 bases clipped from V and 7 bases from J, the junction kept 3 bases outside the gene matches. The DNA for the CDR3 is TGTGCCAGCAGCCACGGACAGGAAGAGCAGTACTTC. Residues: CASSHGQEEQYF.

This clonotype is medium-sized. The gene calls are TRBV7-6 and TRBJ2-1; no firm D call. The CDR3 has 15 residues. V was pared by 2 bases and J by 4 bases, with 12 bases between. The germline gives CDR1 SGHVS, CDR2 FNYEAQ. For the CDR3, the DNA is TGTGCCAGCAGCTTAATTGGTGGGGTATACAATGAGCAGTTCTTC. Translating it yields CASSLIGGVYNEQFF.

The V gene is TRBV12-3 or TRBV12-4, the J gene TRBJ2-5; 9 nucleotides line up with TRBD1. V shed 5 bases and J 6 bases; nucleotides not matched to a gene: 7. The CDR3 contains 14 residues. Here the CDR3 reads CASSPRTGVQTQYF. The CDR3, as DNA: TGTGCCAGCAGTCCCCGGACAGGGGTTCAGACCCAGTACTTC.

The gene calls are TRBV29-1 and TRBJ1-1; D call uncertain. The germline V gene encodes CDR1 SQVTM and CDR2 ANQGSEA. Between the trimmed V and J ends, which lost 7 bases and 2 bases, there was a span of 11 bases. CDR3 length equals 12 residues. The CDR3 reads CSGTTRNTEAFF. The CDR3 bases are TGCAGCGGAACGACAAGAAACACTGAAGCTTTCTTT. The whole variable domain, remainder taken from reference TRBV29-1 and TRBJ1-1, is SAVISQKPSRDICQRGTSLTIQCQVDSQVTMMFWYRQQPGQSLTLIATANQGSEATYESGFVIDKFPISRPNLTFSTLTVSNMSPEDSSIYLCSGTTRNTEAFFGQGTRLTVV.

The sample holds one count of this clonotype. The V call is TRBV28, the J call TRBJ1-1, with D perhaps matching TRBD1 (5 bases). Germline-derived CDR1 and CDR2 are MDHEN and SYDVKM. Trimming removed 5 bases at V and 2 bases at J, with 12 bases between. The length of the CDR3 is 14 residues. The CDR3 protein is CASSPTRGNTEAFF. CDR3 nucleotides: TGTGCCAGCAGTCCGACGAGGGGAAACACTGAAGCTTTCTTT.

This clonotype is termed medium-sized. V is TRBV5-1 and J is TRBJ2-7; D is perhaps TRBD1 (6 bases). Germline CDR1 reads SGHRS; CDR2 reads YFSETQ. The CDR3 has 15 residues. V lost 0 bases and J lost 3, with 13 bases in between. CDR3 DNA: TGCGCCAGCAGCTTGGCACAGGGCACGGTCTACGAGCAGTACTTC. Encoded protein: CASSLAQGTVYEQYF.

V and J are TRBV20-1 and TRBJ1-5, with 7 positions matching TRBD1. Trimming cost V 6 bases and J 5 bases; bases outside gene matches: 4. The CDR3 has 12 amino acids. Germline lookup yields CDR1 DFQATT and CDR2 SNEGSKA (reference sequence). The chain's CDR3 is CSAPGGDQPQHF. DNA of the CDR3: TGCAGTGCCCCAGGGGGGGATCAGCCCCAGCATTTT.

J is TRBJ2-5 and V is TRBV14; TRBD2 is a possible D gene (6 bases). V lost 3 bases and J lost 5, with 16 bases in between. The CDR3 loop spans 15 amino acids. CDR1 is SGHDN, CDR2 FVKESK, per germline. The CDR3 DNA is TGTGCCAGCAGCCAGGGACTTGGGATAGTCGAGACCCAGTACTTC. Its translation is CASSQGLGIVETQYF.

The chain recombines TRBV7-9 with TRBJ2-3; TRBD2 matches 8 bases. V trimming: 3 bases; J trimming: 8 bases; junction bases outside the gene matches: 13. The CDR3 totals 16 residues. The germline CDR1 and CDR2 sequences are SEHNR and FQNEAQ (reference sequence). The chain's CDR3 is CASSFGLAGAGGTQYF. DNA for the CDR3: TGTGCCAGCAGCTTCGGGCTAGCGGGTGCCGGGGGTACGCAGTATTTT.

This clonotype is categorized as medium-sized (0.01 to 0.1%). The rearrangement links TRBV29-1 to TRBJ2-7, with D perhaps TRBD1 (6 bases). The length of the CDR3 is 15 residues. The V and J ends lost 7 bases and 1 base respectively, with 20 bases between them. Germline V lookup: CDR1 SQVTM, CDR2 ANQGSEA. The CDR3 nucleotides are TGCAGCGCTGCAAGAACAGGGCAGGGATCCTACGAGCAGTACTTC. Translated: CSAARTGQGSYEQYF.

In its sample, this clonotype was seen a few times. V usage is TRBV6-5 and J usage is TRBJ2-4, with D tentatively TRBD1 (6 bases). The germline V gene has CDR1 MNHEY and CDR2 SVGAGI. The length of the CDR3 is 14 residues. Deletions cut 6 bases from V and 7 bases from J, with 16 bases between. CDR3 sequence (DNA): TGTGCCAGCAGGGAACAGGGTGGGGTGAACATTCAGTACTTC. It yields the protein CASREQGGVNIQYF.

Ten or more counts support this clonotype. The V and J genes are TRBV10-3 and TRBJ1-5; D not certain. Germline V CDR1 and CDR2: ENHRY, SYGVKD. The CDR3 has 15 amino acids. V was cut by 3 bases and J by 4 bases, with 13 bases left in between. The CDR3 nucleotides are TGTGCCATCAGTGAATCAGGAGACCTGAATCAGCCCCAGCATTTT. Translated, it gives CAISESGDLNQPQHF.

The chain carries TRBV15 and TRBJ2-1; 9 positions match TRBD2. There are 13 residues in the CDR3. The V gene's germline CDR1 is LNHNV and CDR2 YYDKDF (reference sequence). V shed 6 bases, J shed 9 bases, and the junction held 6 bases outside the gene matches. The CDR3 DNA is TGTGCCACCAGTAGGCGGGAGGGTGTTGAGCAGTTCTTC. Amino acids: CATSRREGVEQFF.

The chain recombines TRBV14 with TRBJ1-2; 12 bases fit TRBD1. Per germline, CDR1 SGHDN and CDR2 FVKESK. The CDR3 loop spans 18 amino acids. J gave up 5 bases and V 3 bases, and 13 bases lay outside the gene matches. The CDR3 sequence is CASSHLRDRGRIGYGYTF. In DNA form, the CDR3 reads TGTGCCAGCAGCCACCTCCGGGACAGGGGGCGAATTGGTTATGGCTACACCTTC.